This T cell receptor (beta chain) was recorded in a study of shared clonotypes between healthy human individuals. As for the study in general: Plates per donor: three CD4 naive, three CD4 memory, two CD8 naive, one CD8 memory.

At a deep level, the assay was run. The table came from immunoSEQ multiplex PCR; TCRdb's copy has only in-frame clones and leaves some out. Here the sample spans about 2 million clones, about 95% being singletons. From germline, CDR1 is SGHDT and CDR2 YYEEEE. The CDR3 spans 14 residues. V gave up 1 base and J gave up 5 bases; unmatched junction bases: 3. The study drew its donors from healthy HIV-negative adults without recent acute infections or vaccinations. CD45RA-negative memory and CD45RA+ naive subsets were split from the CD4+ cells. This clonotype was sampled from a man aged 18 to 35 in good health. What was sequenced was naive CD4+ T cells sorted from blood. Subset denoted: CD45RA+ positively selected. V is TRBV5-6 and J is TRBJ2-4; 7 bases fit TRBD2. Here the CDR3 DNA reads TGTGCCAGCAGCTTGCGCGGGGGACAAAACATTCAGTACTTC. Protein: CASSLRGGQNIQYF.